This TCR beta chain was recorded in a study of cytomegalovirus exposure and HLA in healthy donors (dated by TCRdb to the late 2010s). In terms of the full investigation: According to an earlier analysis of around 600 of the donors, 150 million to 200 million T cells yielded some 110 million unique TCR beta sequences and 276 Gb of sequence data. HLA typing included class I and class II loci at four-digit resolution. In a later analysis, previously published TCR beta repertoires from 600 to 850 donors were re-analyzed and high-resolution HLA genotyping was added so that TCR occurrence patterns could be studied. Typing coverage differed by locus: A, B, C, DRB1 and DQB1 were typed in roughly 629-640 donors, DQA1 in about 510, DPA1 in 606, and DPB1 in around 440. The T cell repertoires of 666 subjects were profiled by immunosequencing and related to cytomegalovirus serostatus. Among the roughly 400 genotyped donors, roughly 80% belonged to the genetic ancestry cluster associated with self-reported Caucasian donors. Among roughly 400 genotyped donors of the cohort, an average of about 240,000 unique TCR beta nucleotide sequences were sequenced per donor, approximately 20% of them non-productive. About five DR-DQ haplotypes were treated as single units for association and clustering because of strong linkage in the cohort. The aim of the study was to test whether cataloging public T cell receptors could identify signatures of past pathogen exposure. A later genetic analysis used genome-wide SNP genotypes for about 55% of the 666 donors, treating that subset as a discovery cohort. Donor age, sex, ethnicity and CMV serostatus were compiled alongside the repertoire data. In an earlier analysis of several hundred of the donors, high-throughput TCR beta sequencing was used to judge whether each TCR beta V gene segment behaved as functional or pseudogenic. High-throughput TCR immunosequencing, statistical association of individual TCRs with disease status, and machine learning were combined to predict cytomegalovirus infection status. In the later analysis, no new phenotypic data were used to find candidate immune exposures; instead, reliance was placed on TCR beta sequences and their occurrence across donors. Besides the first cohort of more than 650 subjects, a separate validation cohort made up of roughly 120 different subjects was used. An early release that covered about 600 HLA-typed donors contained around 300 gigabases of sequencing data and tens of millions of unique TCR sequences. Every discovery cohort repertoire had been produced on one sequencing platform. Results the study describes overall, beyond this receptor: Some IMGT-functional V segments, including TRBV6-2 and TRBV6-3, could not be told apart with the 87-base-pair reads, so those segments were excluded. In vitro tests confirmed that a few of the cytomegalovirus-associated TCR beta chains recognize cytomegalovirus antigens. Several of the top co-occurrence clusters appeared to be linked to parvovirus B19, influenza, CMV and Epstein-Barr virus, according to a later analysis. A cluster of highly shared sequence variants was judged likely to be a technical artifact of the sequencing pipeline. A further reported finding was that TCR beta sequences accurately predicted the HLA-A and HLA-B alleles for most subjects in the first cohort. In a later analysis, TCR association rates were found to vary across HLA loci, with the most associated TCRs seen for DRB1 alleles and the fewest for HLA-C alleles. Broadly in line with IMGT annotations, most TCR beta V segments showed up in productive rearrangements about 90% or about 30% of the time in an earlier analysis of approximately 640 of the donors. In a later genetic analysis, a missense DCLRE1C variant was associated with V-gene and J-gene trimming of TCR beta chains, and the association was replicated in an independent cohort. Compared with the approximately 700-donor mean, donors in an Asian-associated ancestry cluster had fewer N-insertions in productive TCRs, according to a later genetic analysis. Sequencing depth was assumed to be roughly uniform across donors in the presence/absence analyses, though that assumption may not hold. Over 15 rarely observed V segments, including chromosome 9 orphons, were excluded from the earlier analysis of almost 600 of the donors because counts were too low. The only immune exposure information available for the cohort was CMV serostatus. While some public TCRs were present in many individuals, most TCR sequences turned up only very rarely across donors. The study listed 164 TCR beta chains as associated with cytomegalovirus. A later analysis found that most CMV-associated TCR beta chains appeared HLA-restricted, with HLA associations seemingly driven largely by CMV exposure. The authors suggested that the approach could potentially be extended to other disease states and immunological phenotypes. A later analysis found that HLA-associated TCR beta chains were more clonally expanded and had lower generation probabilities than equally common non-associated chains. Linkage disequilibrium might explain the correlated functional status among segregating V segments, but an unknown experimental factor could not be ruled out. When HLA alleles, especially DR and DQ, strongly co-occurred, TCR associations were difficult to assign to individual alleles. Because HLA typing was missing for some donors at each locus, association tests included only the typed subset. This cohort had only TCR beta chains sequenced, and the lack of alpha or paired-chain data limited which features could be detected. In both the original and validation cohorts, the classifier was reported to diagnose cytomegalovirus status with high specificity and sensitivity. Specific HLA alleles were associated with more than 15,000 TCR beta sequences at a false discovery rate of 0.05 in a later analysis.

The library was produced with the immunoSEQ multiplex PCR assay. For the multiplex PCR, a mixture combining 60 forward primers for TCR Vbeta segments and 13 reverse primers for TCR Jbeta segments was used. A multiplex PCR assay on genomic DNA amplified the CDR3 region of rearranged TCR beta genes. On the Illumina HiSeq System, the amplified TCR beta libraries were sequenced as 87-base-pair reads. The source study handled its data this way. A later analysis counted 65 million to 90 million unique TCR beta chains across the 690 or so repertoires, and around 12 million of these chains were shared by at least two donors. To remove PCR and sequencing errors, raw reads were error-corrected and collapsed into unique sequences using a nearest-neighbor algorithm that merged closely related sequences. Alignment of CDR3 sequences to IMGT reference sequences was used to assign V, D and J gene segments. For a sequence to be retained, a match of at least six nucleotides to both a V gene segment and a J gene segment was required. Rearrangements were classified as productive when the CDR3 lacked stop codons and remained in frame with V and J, and all other rearrangements were classified as non-productive. CDR3 was defined by IMGT convention, running from the second conserved V-encoded cysteine to the conserved J-encoded phenylalanine. In an earlier analysis of just under 600 of the donors, sequences lacking an unambiguous match to a single V gene segment were excluded. An earlier analysis of fewer than 750 of the donors classified V segments as functional when productive rearrangements were above 56.7% and as segregating when the standard deviation between donors was above 5%. To diagnose cytomegalovirus status from the catalog of TCR beta chain sequences, a statistical classification framework was built. In a later analysis, TCR nucleotide sequences were compared against IMGT/GENE-DB human TR gene sequences so that V and J genes could be assigned. In a later analysis, CDR3 sequences and most-parsimonious VDJ recombination scenarios were assigned using the TCRdist pipeline. A later analysis defined each TCR beta chain by its CDR3 amino acid sequence plus V-gene family, and excluded reads lacking a unique V-gene family. As a way to deal with suspected cross-contamination and a sequencing artifact, a later analysis dropped 640 or so nucleotide sequences that were highly shared and had low generation probability. In a later analysis, a clonal expansion index for each public chain was calculated from normalized within-repertoire ranks of inferred template counts. A later analysis computed generation probabilities with a VDJ recombination model fitted to out-of-frame rearrangements, and checked the results against IGoR. A later analysis scored TCR-TCR, TCR-HLA and TCR-CMV co-occurrence with hypergeometric tests, applying a repertoire-size bias correction to TCR pairs. To estimate false discovery rates, a later analysis permuted the HLA or CMV assignments 20 times. In a later analysis, co-occurring TCRs were grouped with DBSCAN, and TCRdist sequence similarity was added when clustering was performed within HLA-allele-positive subsets. Repertoires with fewer than 30,000 or more than 120,000 public chains were left out of co-occurrence clustering, as were four to six repertoires with anomalous nucleotide sharing. TCRdb took over this immuneACCESS table, retaining in-frame rearrangements with V and J assigned. Such tables are incomplete; in checked studies, under half of the missing clones stem from an unresolved V gene, and the remainder is unexplained. V and J calls and clone size are given by that table; D and trimming were obtained from the DNA. The sample data list some 120,000 clones, and roughly a tenth of these were observed just once. The ten top clones hold 3% to 3.5% of the sample.

Of note for this clone: Its antigen target is currently unknown. No much larger clonotype is one base removed from it; base qualities were not supplied.

CDR1 and CDR2 are drawn from the germline V gene (reference sequence): MNHEY, SMNVEV. Counted from cysteine to phenylalanine, this CDR3 has 14 amino acids. The sequence is cut down to CDR3 DNA, 42 bases in frame from base 1. The V and J ends are trimmed by 6 bases and 1 base, leaving 10 bases between them. The cohort was made up of approximately 670 healthy bone marrow donors. Cohort members were all nominally healthy when sampled, although unrecorded immune exposures were likely present. The donor tested CMV seronegative and was one of the 352 seronegative cohort members. A peripheral blood sample was collected from each donor, and TCR beta sequencing was performed on peripheral blood mononuclear cells. The Qiagen DNeasy Blood Extraction Kit was used to extract genomic DNA from the blood cell samples.

This clonotype was sampled from a man under 40 in good health and CMV-seronegative. Sequences were obtained from PBMCs. This chain joins TRBV27 to TRBJ2-4, and possibly TRBD2, on 7 matching bases. The sequenced DNA is TGTGCCAGCAGGGGGGGGCTGGCCAAAAACATTCAGTACTTC. It is translated as CASRGGLAKNIQYF.